The entry below describes one T cell receptor beta chain. Antigen specificity is unknown. One end of the junction varies from germline; a read error may be responsible. This sample is drawn from a study of cytomegalovirus exposure and HLA in healthy donors. Study overall: Samples from HLA-typed donors yielded 85 million to 95 million unique TCRs in an early data release. Overall study results and limits: Upon later analysis, TCR association rates were observed to vary by HLA locus, being highest for DRB1 and lowest for HLA-C.

PCR used 60 Vbeta primers and 13 Jbeta primers. TCRdb's table, derived via immunoSEQ multiplex PCR, lists solely in-frame clones and lacks some. The table includes about 210,000 clones, around 83% detected once. Sequenced: PBMCs. This receptor was taken from a girl aged 2-15 years in good health and CMV-seronegative.

CDR3 sequence (DNA): TGTGTCAGCAACGAACCGGAAGACAGGGGAAATTACGAGCAGTACTTC. As protein: CVSNEPEDRGNYEQYF. The chain couples TRBV28 to TRBJ2-7; 8 bases fit TRBD1. The germline gives CDR1 MDHEN, CDR2 SYDVKM. The CDR3 is 16 amino acids.